The source of this TCR beta chain is a study of blood T cell repertoires in COVID-19. Overall study: COVID-19 samples collected from the United States, Italy and Spain covered acute and convalescent phases. The cDNA or gDNA used as material had been derived from T cells, B-cell-depleted T cells, or PBMCs.

This clone was counted a few times. In the authors' workflow: From reference gene primer amplification, estimates of nucleated cell counts were derived. Here immunoSEQ multiplex PCR was the method, and the copy in TCRdb shows in-frame clones only, minus some. V and J calls plus clone size are reproduced from that table; the DNA served to infer D and trimming. There are about 140,000 clones in the sample; around 82% occur only once, and 4% lies in the top ten. Sequencing was performed on peripheral blood. This clonotype originated in a woman between 55 and 75 years old with acute or convalescent COVID-19.

The chain's CDR3 is CASSSMGLADPGELFF. The DNA for the CDR3 is TGTGCCAGCAGTTCCATGGGACTAGCGGACCCCGGGGAGCTGTTTTTT. The chain links TRBV28 to TRBJ2-2; 11 positions match TRBD2. CDR1 and CDR2 (germline): MDHEN, SYDVKM. This CDR3 comprises 16 residues. J gave up 6 bases and V 4 bases, and 7 bases lay outside the gene matches.